The source of this T cell receptor (beta chain) is a study of beta chain features in type 1 diabetes (dated by TCRdb to 2016 to 2019). In the study overall: Patients and healthy donors did not differ in mean age, gender distribution, total cell number or subset yield. A total of roughly 100,000,000 sorted cells were examined across all samples, and the number of cells per subset was strongly correlated with RNA yield. The study compared TCRB repertoires of sorted circulating CD4+ T cell subsets between recently diagnosed type 1 diabetes patients and matched healthy donors. Naive and central memory subsets were obtained from all 30 or so donors, but regulatory and stem cell-like memory subsets were isolated from only 8 patients and about 8 healthy donors. What the study reported, not specific to this receptor: Sequencing cDNA rather than genomic DNA could over-represent highly expressing activated cells, although activation and CD3 levels did not differ between groups. The naive, central memory and regulatory TCRB repertoires appeared to resemble one another more closely among patients than among healthy donors. PCR might favor shorter templates, but patient and control samples were amplified and corrected together, so any skew would affect both groups equally. A moderate but significant shortening of TCRB CDR3 length was observed in type 1 diabetes patients in all four CD4+ subsets. At VDJ recombination sites, patients with type 1 diabetes made fewer insertions and deleted more nucleotides, a pattern implying thymic rearrangement abnormalities. HLA sub-analyses involved small numbers of individuals, so any influence of HLA type on TCRB rearrangement remained unresolved.

From each donor, a single peripheral blood sample of about 120 mL on average was drawn into heparinised tubes. Using a panel that included CD45RO, CCR7, CD25, CD127, CD95 and CD27, naive, central memory, regulatory and stem cell-like memory CD4+ T cells were sorted on a BD FACSAria II. Purity was above 95% for every sorted population. PBMCs were isolated immediately by Lymphoprep density gradient centrifugation and stained directly without culture. Samples were stained and sorted in pairs, with one healthy donor and one patient per experiment, so that batch effects were minimized. The entire amount of isolated RNA was reverse transcribed using the High Capacity cDNA Reverse Transcription Kit, so the sequenced TCRB transcripts were expressed ones. Deep immunoSEQ sequencing was performed on naive, central memory and regulatory T cell samples, with an average of about 3.6 million total reads per sample. After sorted cells were lysed in RLT buffer, RNA was extracted with DNase-treated RNeasy Micro or Mini kits, with the choice depending on cell number. To prevent cross-contamination, every cell subset was processed on its own, while patient and healthy donor samples were processed together. Using the immunoSEQ multiplex PCR, TCRB sequences were amplified from cDNA into 87-bp fragments spanning the CDR3 region. The amplicons were sequenced using the Illumina HiSeq platform. The original pipeline was this. PCR bias was corrected computationally using synthetic template baselines, and reads within Hamming distance 2 were collapsed, with unmergeable singletons discarded. Reads were aligned to IMGT to assign V, D and J genes, CDR3 length, and insertions or deletions at six rearrangement sites. Within each subset, clonotype counts were normalized to the number of sorted cells before true diversity and Gini coefficients were calculated with the tcR R package. The overlap coefficient, calculated on TCRB nucleotide sequences, was used to quantify repertoire sharing. As a proxy for the pre-selection repertoire, out-of-frame TCRB sequences from naive cells were analyzed. As stored in TCRdb, this immuneACCESS dataset retains in-frame rearrangements with V and J assigned. A fraction of the clones does not appear; measured against another copy, unresolved V genes explain less than half of the discrepancy, and the remainder lacks a known reason. The D gene and trimming were derived from the DNA, and the V and J assignments and clone size from that table. The sample profile shows under 950,000 clones; roughly 17% of them were found once. 0.023% of the sample lies in the top ten.

This clone was seen more than once but under ten times. Its antigen is not yet known. Per-base qualities were not stored, and no clone one base away is much larger. The sequence came from a woman in her late teens or twenties in good health. The sample comprised naive CD4+ T cells from blood. Sample cell subset or site, as interpreted from the label and publication: true naive CD4+ T cells.

CDR3 reads: CASSLGGRRTGELFF. The DNA sequence is TGTGCCAGCAGCTTGGGCGGGAGGCGAACCGGGGAGCTGTTTTTT. The chain is encoded by TRBV5-4 joined to TRBJ2-2; 8 bases in the junction line up with TRBD2. From V the trimming removes 0 bases and from J it removes 5 bases, while the gene matches leave 3 bases of the junction unaccounted for. For CDR1 and CDR2, the germline V gene (reference sequence) lists SGHNT and YYREEE. The CDR3 sequence holds 15 residues, the cysteine and phenylalanine included. The retained sequence is limited to the CDR3, 45 bases, with the frame set at the first base.